This paragraph covers one T cell receptor beta chain sequence. The data are from a study of control samples from healthy donors and cancer patients. This CDR3 has 13 residues. CDR1 SGDLS and CDR2 YYNGEE come from the germline V gene. V was pared by 2 bases and J by 7 bases, with 12 bases between. Method: immunoSEQ multiplex PCR; TCRdb's copy keeps in-frame clones and lacks some. The sample yields about 120,000 clones, about 86% seen once. This clonotype originated in a man aged 25-40 years in good health. Sequenced sample: blood. The chain couples TRBV9 to TRBJ1-2; no reliable D call. This CDR3 is CASSVLLDSGYTF. The DNA for the CDR3 is TGTGCCAGCAGCGTCCTACTGGACTCTGGCTACACCTTC.